What follows are 15 T cell receptor beta chains derived from one specimen sequenced in a study of cytomegalovirus exposure and HLA in healthy donors. PCR employed 60 Vbeta and 13 Jbeta primers. Clones were read by immunoSEQ multiplex PCR, and TCRdb kept only the in-frame ones, dropping some. The sample lists 250,000 or so clones, approximately 87% occurring once. The specimen was PBMCs. Receptor source: a human donor in good health.

This chain joins TRBV19 and TRBJ2-7; 10 positions match TRBD2. Per the germline V gene, CDR1 is LNHDA and CDR2 is SQIVND (reference sequence). The CDR3 runs to 17 residues. V gave up 6 bases and J gave up 1 base; unmatched junction bases: 12. The CDR3 reads CASSANPGTSESYEQYF. The DNA for the CDR3 is TGTGCCAGTAGCGCTAACCCCGGGACTAGCGAGTCCTACGAGCAGTACTTC.

The CDR3, as DNA: TGTGCCAGCAGAAGGACTAGGAAGGTTGTGTGCGATGAGCAGTTCTTC. It yields the protein CASRRTRKVVCDEQFF. The chain joins TRBV25-1 to TRBJ2-1; 7 bases match TRBD2. V lost 6 bases and J lost 8; bases outside the gene matches: 16. The germline CDR1 and CDR2 sequences are MGHDK and SYGVNS. The length of the CDR3 is 16 residues. Complete variable domain (other parts from reference TRBV25-1 and TRBJ2-1): EADIYQTPRYLVIGTGKKITLECSQTMGHDKMYWYQQDPGMELHLIHYSYGVNSTEKGDLSSESTVSRIRTEHFPLTLESARPSHTSQYLCASRRTRKVVCDEQFFGPGTRLTVL.

The V gene is TRBV27, the J gene TRBJ2-7; 7 bases align to TRBD2. The germline gives CDR1 MNHEY, CDR2 SMNVEV (reference sequence). The CDR3 runs 15 residues. The V segment lost 4 bases and the J segment 0 bases; nucleotides outside the gene matches: 6. The CDR3 DNA reads TGTGCCAGCAGTTCGTTCGGCGGGAGCTCCTACGAGCAGTACTTC. Protein product: CASSSFGGSSYEQYF.

The chain has TRBV7-9 and TRBJ2-3; weak D call: TRBD2 (5 bases). The V gene lost 5 bases and the J gene lost 5 bases, with 11 bases spanning the gap. This CDR3 has 13 residues. From germline, CDR1 is SEHNR and CDR2 FQNEAQ (reference sequence). CDR3 in amino acids: CASSVRRGDTQYF. In nucleotides, the CDR3 is TGTGCCAGCAGCGTCCGCCGGGGAGATACGCAGTATTTT. Combining the CDR3 with reference TRBV7-9 and TRBJ2-3 gives the whole variable domain DTGVSQNPRHKITKRGQNVTFRCDPISEHNRLYWYRQTLGQGPEFLTYFQNEAQLEKSRLLSDRFSAERPKGSFSTLEIQRTEQGDSAMYLCASSVRRGDTQYFGPGTRLTVL.

This clone was seen once. The chain combines TRBV19 with TRBJ2-1; 8 positions agree with TRBD1. V lost 5 bases and J lost 3; bases outside the gene matches: 9. The germline V gene encodes CDR1 LNHDA and CDR2 SQIVND (reference sequence). The CDR3 runs 16 residues. The CDR3 coding sequence is TGTGCCAGTAGTCCGGGTGGGACAGGTTACTACAATGAGCAGTTCTTC. This codes for CASSPGGTGYYNEQFF.

This clone has just one count. This chain links TRBV6-5 with TRBJ2-5; 12 nucleotides align to TRBD2. This CDR3 comprises 15 residues. The germline V gene encodes CDR1 MNHEY and CDR2 SVGAGI. The ends lost 0 bases at V and 11 bases at J; junction bases unmatched: 7. The CDR3 sequence is CASSYSGLAGIKQYF. CDR3 sequence (DNA): TGTGCCAGCAGTTACTCTGGACTAGCGGGAATCAAGCAGTACTTC.

This clone appeared a few times. The chain couples TRBV5-1 to TRBJ1-4; a weak D match, TRBD1 (6 bases). Germline V CDR1 and CDR2: SGHRS, YFSETQ. V was pared by 0 bases and J by 4 bases, with 10 bases between. The CDR3 extends over 15 amino acids. CDR3 nucleotide sequence: TGCGCCAGCAGCTTGGGAAGGGGGAGTAATGAAAAACTGTTTTTT. Translating it yields CASSLGRGSNEKLFF.

The chain carries TRBV9 and TRBJ2-1, with 7 nucleotides matching TRBD2. This CDR3 region has 18 residues. Germline V gene lookup returns CDR1 SGDLS and CDR2 YYNGEE. V trimming: 0 bases; J trimming: 9 bases; junction bases outside the gene matches: 18. CDR3 sequence reads: CASSVATGAGVGYVEQFF. The CDR3 DNA reads as TGTGCCAGCAGCGTAGCTACCGGGGCGGGAGTGGGGTACGTTGAGCAGTTCTTC.

A single count supports this clone. The chain joins TRBV18 to TRBJ1-5; TRBD1 matches at 9 bases. The length of the CDR3 is 16 residues. Germline CDR1 is KGHSH and CDR2 is LQKENI. The trim removed 2 bases at V and 2 bases at J, leaving 4 bases unmatched. CDR3 sequence: CASSPGQGSGNQPQHF. In nucleotides, the CDR3 is TGTGCCAGCTCACCAGGACAGGGGTCCGGCAATCAGCCCCAGCATTTT. The full variable domain, with the rest looked up from reference TRBV18 and TRBJ1-5, is NAGVMQNPRHLVRRRGQEARLRCSPMKGHSHVYWYRQLPEEGLKFMVYLQKENIIDESGMPKERFSAEFPKEGPSILRIQQVVRGDSAAYFCASSPGQGSGNQPQHFGDGTRLSIL.

The J gene is TRBJ2-1, the V gene TRBV7-2; D is uncertain. The germline V gene has CDR1 SGHTA and CDR2 FQGNSA. There are 12 residues in the CDR3. Deletions cut 1 base from V and 13 bases from J, with 11 bases between. The CDR3 DNA sequence: TGTGCCAGCAGCTTAGACAGAAGGTTCCAGTTCTTC. Translating it yields CASSLDRRFQFF.

The chain is built from TRBV6-5 and TRBJ2-7; TRBD1 is a possible D gene (6 bases). Trimming cost V 2 bases and J 5 bases, with 13 bases left between them. This CDR3 is 14 amino acids long. Germline CDR1 and CDR2: MNHEY and SVGAGI. This CDR3 is CASSYLRGRDEQYF. CDR3 bases: TGTGCCAGCAGTTACCTCAGGGGCAGGGACGAGCAGTACTTC.

Note on this clone: One end of the junction fails to match germline, which may point to a read error. This sequence joins TRBV7-7 and TRBJ2-1, with 8 bases fitting TRBD2. The CDR3 runs 14 residues. Germline V gene sequence: CDR1 SSHAT, CDR2 FNYEAQ (reference sequence). The CDR3 loop is CASSLGRGNNEQFF. CDR3 sequence (DNA): TGTGCTAGCAGCCTCGGGAGGGGGAACAATGAGCAGTTCTTC. Based on the CDR3 plus reference TRBV7-7 and TRBJ2-1, the full variable domain is GAGVSQSPRYKVTKRGQDVTLRCDPISSHATLYWYQQALGQGPEFLTYFNYEAQPDKSGLPSDRFSAERPEGSISTLTIQRTEQRDSAMYRCASSLGRGNNEQFFGPGTRLTVL.

The chain joins TRBV19 to TRBJ1-1, with TRBD1 matching 9 bases. The V gene's germline CDR1 is LNHDA and CDR2 SQIVND (reference sequence). This CDR3 contains 15 residues. Trimming took 4 bases from V and 5 from J; bases not matched to a gene: 8. This chain's CDR3 is CASSSGQGRGTEAFF. The CDR3 nucleotides read TGTGCCAGTAGTAGCGGACAGGGGCGGGGGACTGAAGCTTTCTTT.

This clone has more than one count but fewer than ten. V usage is TRBV13 and J usage is TRBJ2-7; the D gene is possibly TRBD1 (5 bases). Germline assignment: CDR1 PRHDT and CDR2 FYEKMQ (reference sequence). The CDR3 contains 16 residues. The V gene lost 0 bases and the J gene lost 2 bases, with 14 bases spanning the gap. CDR3 DNA sequence: TGTGCCAGCAGCTTAGGCCAGGGCGGCCCCACCTACGAGCAGTACTTC. Protein: CASSLGQGGPTYEQYF. The full variable domain, with the rest looked up from reference TRBV13 and TRBJ2-7, is AAGVIQSPRHLIKEKRETATLKCYPIPRHDTVYWYQQGPGQDPQFLISFYEKMQSDKGSIPDRFSAQQFSDYHSELNMSSLELGDSALYFCASSLGQGGPTYEQYFGPGTRLTVT.

The table lists this clone with a count of one. This chain links TRBV30 with TRBJ2-2, with D hard to call. From germline, CDR1 is GTSNPN and CDR2 SVGIG (reference sequence). The CDR3 consists of 17 residues. Trimming took 4 bases from V and 0 from J, leaving 18 bases between them. The CDR3 loop reads CAWNPQPRPPNTGELFF. The CDR3 coding sequence is TGTGCCTGGAACCCCCAACCGCGCCCTCCGAACACCGGGGAGCTGTTTTTT.